This T cell receptor beta chain was retrieved from a study of T cell changes during pregnancy in multiple sclerosis. Here immunoSEQ multiplex PCR was the method, and the copy in TCRdb shows in-frame clones only, minus some. The sample includes under 50,000 clones, around 95% of them seen just once. CDR1 MRHNA and CDR2 SNTAGT come from the germline V gene. The CDR3 is made up of 16 amino acids. V was clipped by 7 bases and J by 0 bases; unmatched bases: 8. This chain joins TRBV6-4 and TRBJ2-2; 7 nucleotides align to TRBD2. This sequence originates from a female donor with multiple sclerosis, enrolled in a pregnancy study. The source was CD8+ T cells from peripheral blood mononuclear cells, collected after pregnancy. This CDR3 is CASNPGEGTNTGELFF. The CDR3 nucleotides read TGTGCCAGCAATCCCGGGGAGGGGACGAACACCGGGGAGCTGTTTTTT.